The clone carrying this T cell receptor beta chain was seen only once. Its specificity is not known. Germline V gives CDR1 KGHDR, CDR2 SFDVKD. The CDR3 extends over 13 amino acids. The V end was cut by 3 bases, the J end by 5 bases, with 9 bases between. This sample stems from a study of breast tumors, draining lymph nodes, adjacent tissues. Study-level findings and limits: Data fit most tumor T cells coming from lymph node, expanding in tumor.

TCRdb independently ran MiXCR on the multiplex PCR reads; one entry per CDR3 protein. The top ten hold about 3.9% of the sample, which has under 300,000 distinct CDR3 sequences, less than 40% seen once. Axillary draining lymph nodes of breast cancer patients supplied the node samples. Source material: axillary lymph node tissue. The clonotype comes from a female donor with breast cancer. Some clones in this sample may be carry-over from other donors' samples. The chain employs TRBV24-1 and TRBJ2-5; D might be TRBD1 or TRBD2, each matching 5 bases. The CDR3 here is CATSDGTAETQYF. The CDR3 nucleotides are TGTGCCACCAGTGATGGGACGGCGGAGACCCAGTACTTC.